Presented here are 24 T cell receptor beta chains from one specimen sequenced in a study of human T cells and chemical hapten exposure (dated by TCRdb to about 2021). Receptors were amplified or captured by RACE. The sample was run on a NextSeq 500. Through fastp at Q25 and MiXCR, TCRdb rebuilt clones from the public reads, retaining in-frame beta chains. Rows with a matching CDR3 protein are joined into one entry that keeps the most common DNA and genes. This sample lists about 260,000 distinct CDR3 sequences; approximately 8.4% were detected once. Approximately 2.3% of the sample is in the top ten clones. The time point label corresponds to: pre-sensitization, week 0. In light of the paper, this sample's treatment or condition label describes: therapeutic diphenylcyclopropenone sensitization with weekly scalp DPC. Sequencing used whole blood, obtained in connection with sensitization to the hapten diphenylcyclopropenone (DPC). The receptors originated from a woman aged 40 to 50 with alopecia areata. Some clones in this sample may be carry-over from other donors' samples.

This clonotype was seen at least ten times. The CDR3 loop reads CASSLGQLNYGYTF. Here the CDR3 DNA reads TGTGCCAGCAGCTTGGGACAGCTTAACTATGGCTACACCTTC. The V call is TRBV5-6, the J call TRBJ1-2; TRBD1 might be the D (5 bases). Trimming left V 0 bases short and J 1 base short, with 7 bases between. This CDR3 is built from 14 residues. Germline loops: CDR1 SGHDT, CDR2 YYEEEE.

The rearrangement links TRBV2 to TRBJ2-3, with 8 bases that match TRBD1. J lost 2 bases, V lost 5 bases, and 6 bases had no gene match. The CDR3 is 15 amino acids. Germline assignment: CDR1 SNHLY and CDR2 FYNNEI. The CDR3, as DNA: TGTGCCAGCAGTCGGGACAGGTTTTTCACAGATACGCAGTATTTT. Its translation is CASSRDRFFTDTQYF.

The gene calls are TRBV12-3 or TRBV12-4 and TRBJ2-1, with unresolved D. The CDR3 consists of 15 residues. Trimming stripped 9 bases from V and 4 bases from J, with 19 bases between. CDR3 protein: CASITRLDGYNEQFF. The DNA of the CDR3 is TGTGCCAGTATTACCCGGCTGGACGGATACAATGAGCAGTTCTTC.

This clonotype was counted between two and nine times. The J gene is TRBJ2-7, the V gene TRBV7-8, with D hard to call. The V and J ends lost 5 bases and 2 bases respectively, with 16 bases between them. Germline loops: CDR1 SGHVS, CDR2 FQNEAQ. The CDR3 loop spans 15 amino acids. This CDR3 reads CASSPHGAGPYEQYF. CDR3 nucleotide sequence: TGTGCCAGCAGCCCGCACGGAGCAGGTCCCTACGAGCAGTACTTC.

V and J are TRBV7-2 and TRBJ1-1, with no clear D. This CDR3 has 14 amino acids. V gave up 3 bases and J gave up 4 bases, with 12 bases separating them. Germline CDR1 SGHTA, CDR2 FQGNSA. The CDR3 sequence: CASSFSAVSTEAFF. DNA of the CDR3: TGTGCCAGCAGCTTTAGTGCCGTGTCCACTGAAGCTTTCTTT.

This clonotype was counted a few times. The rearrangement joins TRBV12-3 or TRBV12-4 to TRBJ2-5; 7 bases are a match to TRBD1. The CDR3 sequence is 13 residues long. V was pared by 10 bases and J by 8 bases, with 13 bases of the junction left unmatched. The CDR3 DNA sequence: TGTGCCACTTCGATCCGGGACAGCCCCACCCAGTACTTC. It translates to CATSIRDSPTQYF.

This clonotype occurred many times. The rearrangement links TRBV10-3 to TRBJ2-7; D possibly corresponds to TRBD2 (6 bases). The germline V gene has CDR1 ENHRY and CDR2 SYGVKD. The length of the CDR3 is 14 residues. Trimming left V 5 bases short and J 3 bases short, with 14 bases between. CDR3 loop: CAISREGGFYEQYF. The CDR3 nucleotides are TGTGCCATCAGTCGAGAAGGAGGGTTCTACGAGCAGTACTTC.

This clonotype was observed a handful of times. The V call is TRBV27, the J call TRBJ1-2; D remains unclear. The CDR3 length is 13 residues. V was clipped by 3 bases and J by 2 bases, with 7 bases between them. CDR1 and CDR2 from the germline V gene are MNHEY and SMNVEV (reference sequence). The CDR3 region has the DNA TGTGCCAGCAGTTTCCAGGAGAACTATGGCTACACCTTC. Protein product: CASSFQENYGYTF.

The CDR3 sequence: CSAPLGGAGYGYTF. Here the CDR3 DNA reads TGCAGTGCTCCCTTGGGGGGCGCAGGCTATGGCTACACCTTC. This rearrangement joins TRBV20-1 to TRBJ1-2, with a possible D match to TRBD1 (6 bases). Germline values: CDR1 DFQATT, CDR2 SNEGSKA (reference sequence). This CDR3 contains 14 residues. V dropped 5 bases and J dropped 4 bases, with 17 bases sitting between them.

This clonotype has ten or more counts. The CDR3 region is CASSQDQAAYEQYF. DNA of the CDR3: TGTGCCAGCAGCCAAGATCAGGCCGCCTACGAGCAGTACTTC. The chain links TRBV4-2 to TRBJ2-7, with no clear D. There are 14 residues in the CDR3. Germline assignment: CDR1 LGHNA and CDR2 YNFKEQ. V was clipped by 0 bases and J by 2 bases, with 8 bases between them.

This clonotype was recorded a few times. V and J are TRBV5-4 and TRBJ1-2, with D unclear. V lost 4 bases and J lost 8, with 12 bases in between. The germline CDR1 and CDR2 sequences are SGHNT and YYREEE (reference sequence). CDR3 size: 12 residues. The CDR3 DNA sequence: TGTGCCAGCAGCATACCATTGGGAGGCTACACCTTC. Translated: CASSIPLGGYTF. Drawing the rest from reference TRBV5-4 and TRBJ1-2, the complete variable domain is ETGVTQSPTHLIKTRGQQVTLRCSSQSGHNTVSWYQQALGQGPQFIFQYYREEENGRGNFPPRFSGLQFPNYSSELNVNALELDDSALYLCASSIPLGGYTFGSGTRLTVV.

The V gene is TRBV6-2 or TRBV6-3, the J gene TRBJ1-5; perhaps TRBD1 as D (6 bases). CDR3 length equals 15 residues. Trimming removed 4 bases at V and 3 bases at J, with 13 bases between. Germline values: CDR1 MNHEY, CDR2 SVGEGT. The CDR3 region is CASSFRQDFNQPQHF. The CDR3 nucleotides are TGTGCCAGCAGTTTCCGACAGGATTTCAATCAGCCCCAGCATTTT.

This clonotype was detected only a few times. In DNA form, the CDR3 reads TGTGCCAGCAGTAGAGGCAGGGGGTCCCACCAGCCCCAGCATTTT. It codes for CASSRGRGSHQPQHF. V and J are TRBV6-5 and TRBJ1-5; 7 bases map to TRBD1. This CDR3 is built from 15 residues. Germline V gives CDR1 MNHEY, CDR2 SVGAGI. Germline trimming cut 5 bases from V and 7 bases from J; bases unmatched to any gene: 11.

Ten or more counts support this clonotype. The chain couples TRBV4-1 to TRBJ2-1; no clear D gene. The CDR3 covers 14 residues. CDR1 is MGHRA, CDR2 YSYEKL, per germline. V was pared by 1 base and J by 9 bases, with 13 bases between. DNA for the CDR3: TGCGCCAGCAGCCAAGGTCCTAGGGCTGCTGAGCAGTTCTTC. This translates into CASSQGPRAAEQFF.

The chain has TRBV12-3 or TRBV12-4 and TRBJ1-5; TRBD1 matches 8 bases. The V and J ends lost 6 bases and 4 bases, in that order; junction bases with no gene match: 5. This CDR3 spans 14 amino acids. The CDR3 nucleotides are TGTGCCAGCAGGGGGGGACAGGTAAATCAGCCCCAGCATTTT. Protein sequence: CASRGGQVNQPQHF.

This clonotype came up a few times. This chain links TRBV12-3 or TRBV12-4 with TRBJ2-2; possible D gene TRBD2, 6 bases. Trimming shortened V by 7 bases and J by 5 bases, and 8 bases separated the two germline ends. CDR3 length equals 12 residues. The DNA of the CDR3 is TGTGCCAGCATTCGGGGGACCGGGGAGCTGTTTTTT. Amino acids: CASIRGTGELFF.

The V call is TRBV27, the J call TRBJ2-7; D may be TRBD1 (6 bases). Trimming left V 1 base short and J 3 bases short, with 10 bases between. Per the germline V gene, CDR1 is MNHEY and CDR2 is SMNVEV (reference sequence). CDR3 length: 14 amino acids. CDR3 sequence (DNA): TGTGCCAGCAGTTTATTGATAGGGGGCTACGAGCAGTACTTC. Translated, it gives CASSLLIGGYEQYF.

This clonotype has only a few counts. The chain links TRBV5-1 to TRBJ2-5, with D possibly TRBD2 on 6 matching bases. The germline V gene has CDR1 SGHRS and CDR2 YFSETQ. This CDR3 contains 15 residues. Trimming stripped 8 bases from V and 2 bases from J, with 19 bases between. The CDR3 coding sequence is TGCGCCAGTCGGTACGCGGGATCCCAACAAGAGACCCAGTACTTC. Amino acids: CASRYAGSQQETQYF.

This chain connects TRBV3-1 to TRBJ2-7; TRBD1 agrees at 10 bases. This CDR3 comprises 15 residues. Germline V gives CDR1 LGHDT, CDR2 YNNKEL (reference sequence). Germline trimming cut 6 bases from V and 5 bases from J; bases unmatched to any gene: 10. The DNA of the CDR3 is TGTGCCAGCAGTCAACCCGGGACAGGGGTGAACGAGCAGTACTTC. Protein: CASSQPGTGVNEQYF.

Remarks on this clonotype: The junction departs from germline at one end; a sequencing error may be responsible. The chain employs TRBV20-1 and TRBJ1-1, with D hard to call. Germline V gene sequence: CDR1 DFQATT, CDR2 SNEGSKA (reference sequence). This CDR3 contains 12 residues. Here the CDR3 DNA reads TGCAGTGCTAGGCGGACGACCACTGAAGCTCTCTTT. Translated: CSARRTTTEALF.

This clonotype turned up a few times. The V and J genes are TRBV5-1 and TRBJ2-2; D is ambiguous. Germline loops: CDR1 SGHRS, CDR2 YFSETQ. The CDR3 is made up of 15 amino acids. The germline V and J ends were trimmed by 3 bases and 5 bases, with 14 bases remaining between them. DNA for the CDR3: TGCGCCAGCAGCTCGGGCGACATCATAACCGGGGAGCTGTTTTTT. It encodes CASSSGDIITGELFF. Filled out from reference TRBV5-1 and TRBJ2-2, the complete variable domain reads KAGVTQTPRYLIKTRGQQVTLSCSPISGHRSVSWYQQTPGQGLQFLFEYFSETQRNKGNFPGRFSGRQFSNSRSEMNVSTLELGDSALYLCASSSGDIITGELFFGEGSRLTVL.

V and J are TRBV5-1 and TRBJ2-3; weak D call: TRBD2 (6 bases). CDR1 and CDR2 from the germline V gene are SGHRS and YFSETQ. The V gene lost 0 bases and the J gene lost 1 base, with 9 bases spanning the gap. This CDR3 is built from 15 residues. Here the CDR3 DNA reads TGCGCCAGCAGCTTGGAGGGACTGGGCACAGATACGCAGTATTTT. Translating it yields CASSLEGLGTDTQYF.

In DNA form, the CDR3 reads TGTGCCAGCAGCTTAGGATCGGTAGAGACCCAGTACTTC. Translation gives CASSLGSVETQYF. The rearrangement joins TRBV7-3 to TRBJ2-5; no clear D gene. The CDR3 is 13 amino acids. Germline V gene sequence: CDR1 SGHTA, CDR2 FQGTGA. Between the trimmed V and J ends, which lost 2 bases and 4 bases, there was a span of 8 bases.

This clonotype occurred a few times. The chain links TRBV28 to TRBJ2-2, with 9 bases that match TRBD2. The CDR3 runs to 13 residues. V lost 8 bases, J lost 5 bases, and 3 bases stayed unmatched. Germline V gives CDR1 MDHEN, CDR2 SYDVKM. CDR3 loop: CASDSGRTGELFF. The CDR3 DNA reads TGTGCCAGCGATAGCGGGAGAACCGGGGAGCTGTTTTTT.